This TCR beta chain originates from a study of shared clonotypes between healthy human individuals. The sample holds one count of this clone. Its specificity is not known. Naive CD8 cells lacked CD45RO and underwent positive selection for CCR7, leaving out terminally differentiated effector memory CD45RA+ cells. The ends were cut back, 0 bases at V and 6 bases at J, with 7 bases in the middle. Germline V gene sequence: CDR1 SGDLS, CDR2 YYNGEE. CDR3 length equals 13 residues. Study-level points and caveats: Only blood was sampled; tissue repertoires likely differ.

For sorted subsets, about 0.2 ug DNA per replicate equaled 30,000 or so T cell genomes. Data came from immunoSEQ multiplex PCR; TCRdb stores just in-frame clones and leaves some out. The data hold millions of clones, with just under 95% observed a single time. The sequencing sample was made of naive CD8+ T cells sorted from blood. This chain connects TRBV9 to TRBJ2-1; D uncertain. This clonotype was obtained from a man younger than 35 in good health. CDR3 in DNA: TGTGCCAGCAGCGTAGAGGCTAGCAATGAGCAGTTCTTC. The encoded protein is CASSVEASNEQFF. Full variable domain (remainder filled in from reference TRBV9 and TRBJ2-1): DSGVTQTPKHLITATGQRVTLRCSPRSGDLSVYWYQQSLDQGLQFLIQYYNGEERAKGNILERFSAQQFPDLHSELNLSSLELGDSALYFCASSVEASNEQFFGPGTRLTVL.